This T cell receptor (beta chain) was identified in a study of blood T cell repertoires in COVID-19. Study overall: Samples came from the United States, Italy and Spain, spanning acute and convalescent COVID-19.

Patients in Seattle were enrolled during active infection, then followed longitudinally. V gave up 0 bases and J gave up 2 bases, with 13 bases separating them. The CDR3 loop spans 16 amino acids. Germline V gives CDR1 LGHDT, CDR2 YNNKEL (reference sequence). Assay: immunoSEQ multiplex PCR; the TCRdb copy retains only in-frame clones and omits some. This sample has about 530,000 clones; around 90% occur once, and the top ten carry 7.5% to 9.5%. Sequencing was done on a sample of peripheral blood. The sequence came from a woman aged 45-65 years with COVID-19, enrolled during active disease. The chain links TRBV3-1 (or the pseudogene TRBV3-2) to TRBJ1-1; D is possibly TRBD1 (5 bases). The CDR3, as DNA: TGTGCCAGCAGCCAAGATGAACAGGATTTAAACACTGAAGCTTTCTTT. It codes for CASSQDEQDLNTEAFF.